The text below deals with one T cell receptor (beta chain). This clonotype was seen repeatedly, ten times or more. The antigen it recognizes is unknown. Per-nucleotide qualities are absent, and no much larger clonotype sits a single base away. As encoded in the germline V gene (reference sequence), CDR1 is DFQATT while CDR2 is SNEGSKA. V and J are truncated by 3 bases and 2 bases respectively, leaving an intervening sequence of 15 bases. Counted from cysteine to phenylalanine, this CDR3 has 15 amino acids. Only the CDR3 region is kept as DNA, spanning 45 bases read in frame from base 1. Instrument used: Illumina MiSeq. TCRdb handled the public reads itself, with Q25 trimming in fastp and clone calling in MiXCR, and kept productive beta chains. Each CDR3 protein appears once, grouped with its most common genes and DNA. This sample is represented by 3,500 to 5,500 distinct CDR3 sequences; 9.5% to 10% of them were singletons. The top ten hold roughly a third of the sample.

These data originate in a study. The receptor was isolated from a human donor with rheumatoid arthritis. The sample taken for sequencing was CD4+ T cells from peripheral blood. This sequence uses TRBV20-1 and TRBJ2-3; TRBD2 is possibly the D segment (6 matching bases). The CDR3 reads as follows: CSARTGSLSTDTQYF. At the DNA level, the sequence is TGCAGTGCTAGGACCGGGAGCTTATCCACAGATACGCAGTATTTT.